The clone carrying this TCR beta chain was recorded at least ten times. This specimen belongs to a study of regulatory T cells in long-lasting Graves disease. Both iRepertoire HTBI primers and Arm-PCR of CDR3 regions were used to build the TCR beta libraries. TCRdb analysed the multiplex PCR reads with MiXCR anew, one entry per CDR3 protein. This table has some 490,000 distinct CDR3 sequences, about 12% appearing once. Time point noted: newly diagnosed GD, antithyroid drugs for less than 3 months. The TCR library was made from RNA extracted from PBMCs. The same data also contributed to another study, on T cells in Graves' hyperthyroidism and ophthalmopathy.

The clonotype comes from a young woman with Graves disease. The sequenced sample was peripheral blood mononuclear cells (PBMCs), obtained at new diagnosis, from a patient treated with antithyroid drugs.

The CDR3 reads CASSLSYYTEAFF. For the CDR3, the DNA is TGTGCCAGCAGCTTAAGTTATTACACTGAAGCTTTCTTT. The gene calls are TRBV7-8 and TRBJ1-1; D not resolved. Deletions cut 2 bases from V and 3 bases from J, with 7 bases between. Germline values: CDR1 SGHVS, CDR2 FQNEAQ. The CDR3 covers 13 residues.